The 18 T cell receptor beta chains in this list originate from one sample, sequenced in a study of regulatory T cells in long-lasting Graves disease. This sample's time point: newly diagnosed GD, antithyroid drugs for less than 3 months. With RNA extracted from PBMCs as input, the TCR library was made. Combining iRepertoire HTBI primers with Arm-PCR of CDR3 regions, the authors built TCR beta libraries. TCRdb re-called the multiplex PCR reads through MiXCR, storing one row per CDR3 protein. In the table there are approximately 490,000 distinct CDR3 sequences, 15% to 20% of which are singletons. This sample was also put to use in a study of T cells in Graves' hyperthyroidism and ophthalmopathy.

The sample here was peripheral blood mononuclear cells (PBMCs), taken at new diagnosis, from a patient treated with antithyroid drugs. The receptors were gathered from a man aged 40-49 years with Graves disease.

The CDR3 region is CSVAWDRGNTIYF. In nucleotides, the CDR3 is TGCAGCGTTGCCTGGGACAGGGGAAACACCATATATTTT. The chain joins TRBV29-1 to TRBJ1-3, with TRBD1 matching 8 bases. The CDR3 sequence is 13 residues long. CDR1 SQVTM and CDR2 ANQGSEA come from the germline V gene. V was clipped by 4 bases and J by 4 bases; unmatched bases: 3.

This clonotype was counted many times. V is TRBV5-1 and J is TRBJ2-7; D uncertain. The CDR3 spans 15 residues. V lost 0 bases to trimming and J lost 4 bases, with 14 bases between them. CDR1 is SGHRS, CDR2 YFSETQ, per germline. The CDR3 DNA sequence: TGCGCCAGCAGCTTGGATCGCACCTCTACGTACGAGCAGTACTTC. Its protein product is CASSLDRTSTYEQYF.

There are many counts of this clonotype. The CDR3 DNA sequence: TGTGCCAGCAGCCACCCACCGGGGATCTCCTACAATGAGCAGTTCTTC. It is translated as CASSHPPGISYNEQFF. The chain carries TRBV27 and TRBJ2-1, with a possible D match to TRBD2 (5 bases). There are 16 residues in the CDR3. Germline CDR1 and CDR2: MNHEY and SMNVEV (reference sequence). The V and J ends lost 6 bases and 0 bases respectively, with 15 bases between them.

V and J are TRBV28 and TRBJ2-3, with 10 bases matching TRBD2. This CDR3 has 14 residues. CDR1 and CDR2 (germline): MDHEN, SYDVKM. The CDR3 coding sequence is TGTGCTAACAGTCCTAGCGGGAGCGCAGATACGCAGTATTTT. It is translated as CANSPSGSADTQYF.

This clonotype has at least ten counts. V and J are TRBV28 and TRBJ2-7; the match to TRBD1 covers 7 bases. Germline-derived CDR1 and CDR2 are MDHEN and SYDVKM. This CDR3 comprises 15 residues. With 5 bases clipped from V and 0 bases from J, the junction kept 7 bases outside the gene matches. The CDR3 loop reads CASSQGVPSSYEQYF. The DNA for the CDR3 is TGTGCCAGCAGTCAGGGGGTTCCGAGCTCCTACGAGCAGTACTTC.

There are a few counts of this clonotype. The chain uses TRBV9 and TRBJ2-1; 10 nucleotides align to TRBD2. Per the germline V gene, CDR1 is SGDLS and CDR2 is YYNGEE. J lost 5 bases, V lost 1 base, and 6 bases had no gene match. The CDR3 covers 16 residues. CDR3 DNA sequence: TGTGCCAGCAGCGTACGAGCGGGAGGGCCCCACAATGAGCAGTTCTTC. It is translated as CASSVRAGGPHNEQFF.

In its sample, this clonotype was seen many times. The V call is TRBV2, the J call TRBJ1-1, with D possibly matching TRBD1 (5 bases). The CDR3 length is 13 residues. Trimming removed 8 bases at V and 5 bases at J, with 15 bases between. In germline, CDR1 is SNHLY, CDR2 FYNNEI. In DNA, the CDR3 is TGTGCCAGCGACTTGGGGGGTGGGACTGAAGCTTTCTTT. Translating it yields CASDLGGGTEAFF.

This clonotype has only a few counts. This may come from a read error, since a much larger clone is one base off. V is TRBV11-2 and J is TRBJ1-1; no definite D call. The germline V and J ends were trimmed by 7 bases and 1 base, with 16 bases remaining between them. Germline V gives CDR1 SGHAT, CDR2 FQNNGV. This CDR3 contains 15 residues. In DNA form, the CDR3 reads TGTGCCAGCACCCCAAGGACGGTGAGGAACACTGAAGCTTTCTTT. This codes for CASTPRTVRNTEAFF.

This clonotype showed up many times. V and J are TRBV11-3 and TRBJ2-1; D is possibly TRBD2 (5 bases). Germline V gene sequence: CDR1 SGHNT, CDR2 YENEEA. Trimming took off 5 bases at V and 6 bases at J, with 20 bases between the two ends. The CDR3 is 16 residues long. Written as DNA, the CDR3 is TGTGCCAGCAGCCCGAACTTAGGGAGAGCGATCAATGAGCAGTTCTTC. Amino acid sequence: CASSPNLGRAINEQFF.

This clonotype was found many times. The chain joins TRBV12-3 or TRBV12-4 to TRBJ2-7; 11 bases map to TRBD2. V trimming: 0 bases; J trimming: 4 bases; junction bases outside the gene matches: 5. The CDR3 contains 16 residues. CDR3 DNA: TGTGCCAGCAGTTTAGCGCCTAGCGGGAGGAGATACGAGCAGTACTTC. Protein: CASSLAPSGRRYEQYF.

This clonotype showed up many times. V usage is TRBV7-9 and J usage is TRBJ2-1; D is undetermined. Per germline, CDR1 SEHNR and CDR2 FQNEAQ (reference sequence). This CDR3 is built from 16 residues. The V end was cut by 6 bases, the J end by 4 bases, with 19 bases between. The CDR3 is CASRPVPHGSYNEQFF. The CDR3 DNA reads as TGTGCCAGCAGGCCAGTCCCCCACGGATCATACAATGAGCAGTTCTTC.

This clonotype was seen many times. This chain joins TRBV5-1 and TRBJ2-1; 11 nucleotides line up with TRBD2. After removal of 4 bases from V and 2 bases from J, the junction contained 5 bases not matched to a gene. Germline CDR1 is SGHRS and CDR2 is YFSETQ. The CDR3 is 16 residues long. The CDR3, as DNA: TGCGCCAGCAGCGCCACTAGCGGGGGCCCCTACAATGAGCAGTTCTTC. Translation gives CASSATSGGPYNEQFF.

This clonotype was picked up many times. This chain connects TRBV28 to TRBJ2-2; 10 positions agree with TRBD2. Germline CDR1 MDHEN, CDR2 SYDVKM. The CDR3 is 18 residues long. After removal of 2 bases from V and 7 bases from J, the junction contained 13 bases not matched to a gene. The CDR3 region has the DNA TGTGCCAGCAGTTTAAATCCCGACCTAGCGGGAGAGGGCGGGGAGCTGTTTTTT. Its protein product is CASSLNPDLAGEGGELFF.

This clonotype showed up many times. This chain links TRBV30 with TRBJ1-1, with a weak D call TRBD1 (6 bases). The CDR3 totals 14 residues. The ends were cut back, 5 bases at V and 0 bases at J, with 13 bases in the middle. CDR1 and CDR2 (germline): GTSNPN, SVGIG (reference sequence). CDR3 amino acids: CAWSQGIMNTEAFF. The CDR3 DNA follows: TGTGCCTGGTCTCAGGGGATCATGAACACTGAAGCTTTCTTT. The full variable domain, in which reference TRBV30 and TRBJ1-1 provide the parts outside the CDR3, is SQTIHQWPATLVQPVGSPLSLECTVEGTSNPNLYWYRQAAGRGLQLLFYSVGIGQISSEVPQNLSASRPQDRQFILSSKKLLLSDSGFYLCAWSQGIMNTEAFFGQGTRLTVV.

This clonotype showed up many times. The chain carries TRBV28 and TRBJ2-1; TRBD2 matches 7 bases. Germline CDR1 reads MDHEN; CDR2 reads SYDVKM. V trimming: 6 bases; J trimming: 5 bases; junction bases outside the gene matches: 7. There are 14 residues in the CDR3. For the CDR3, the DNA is TGTGCCAGCAGCTTCGGACTAGAGCACAATGAGCAGTTCTTC. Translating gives CASSFGLEHNEQFF.

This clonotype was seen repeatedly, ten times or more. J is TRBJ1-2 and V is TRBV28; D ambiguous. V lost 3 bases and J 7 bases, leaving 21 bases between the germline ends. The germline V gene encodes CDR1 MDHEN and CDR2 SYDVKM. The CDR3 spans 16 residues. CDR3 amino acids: CASSFDQGPSNPGYTF. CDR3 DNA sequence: TGTGCCAGCAGTTTCGACCAAGGCCCCTCAAATCCTGGCTACACCTTC.

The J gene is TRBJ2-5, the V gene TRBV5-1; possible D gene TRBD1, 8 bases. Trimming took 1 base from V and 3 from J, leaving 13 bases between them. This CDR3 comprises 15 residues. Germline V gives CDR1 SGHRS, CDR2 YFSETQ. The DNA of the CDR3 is TGCGCCAGCAGCTTGACAGGGGGGGTAAAAGAGACCCAGTACTTC. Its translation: CASSLTGGVKETQYF. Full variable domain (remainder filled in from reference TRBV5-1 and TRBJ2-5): KAGVTQTPRYLIKTRGQQVTLSCSPISGHRSVSWYQQTPGQGLQFLFEYFSETQRNKGNFPGRFSGRQFSNSRSEMNVSTLELGDSALYLCASSLTGGVKETQYFGPGTRLLVL.

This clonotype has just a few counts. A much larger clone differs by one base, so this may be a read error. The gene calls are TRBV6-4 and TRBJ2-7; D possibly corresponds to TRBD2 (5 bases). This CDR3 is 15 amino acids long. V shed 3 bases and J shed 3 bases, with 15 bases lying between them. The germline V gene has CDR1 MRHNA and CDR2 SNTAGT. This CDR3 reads CASSEAARQLYEQYF. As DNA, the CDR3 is TGTGCCAGCAGTGAAGCGGCTCGACAACTCTACGAGCAGTACTTC.